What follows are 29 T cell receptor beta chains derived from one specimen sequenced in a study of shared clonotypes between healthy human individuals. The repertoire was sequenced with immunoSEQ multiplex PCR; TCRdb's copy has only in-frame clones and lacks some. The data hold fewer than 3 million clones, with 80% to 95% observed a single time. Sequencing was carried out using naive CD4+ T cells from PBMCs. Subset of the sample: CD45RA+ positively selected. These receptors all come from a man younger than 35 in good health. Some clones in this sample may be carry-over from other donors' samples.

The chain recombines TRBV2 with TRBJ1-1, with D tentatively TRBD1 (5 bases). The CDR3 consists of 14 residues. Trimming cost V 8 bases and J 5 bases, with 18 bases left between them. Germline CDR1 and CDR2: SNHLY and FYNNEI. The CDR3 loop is CASVGRVSGTEAFF. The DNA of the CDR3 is TGTGCCAGCGTCGGCAGGGTATCTGGGACTGAAGCTTTCTTT. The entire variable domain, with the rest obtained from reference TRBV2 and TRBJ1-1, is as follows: EPEVTQTPSHQVTQMGQEVILRCVPISNHLYFYWYRQILGQKVEFLVSFYNNEISEKSEIFDDQFSVERPDGSNFTLKIRSTKLEDSAMYFCASVGRVSGTEAFFGQGTRLTVV.

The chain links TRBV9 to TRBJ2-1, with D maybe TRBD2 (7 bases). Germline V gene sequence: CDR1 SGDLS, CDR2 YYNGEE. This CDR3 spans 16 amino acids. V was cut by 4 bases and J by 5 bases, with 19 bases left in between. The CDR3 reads CASSFRGAPGHNEQFF. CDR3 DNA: TGTGCCAGCAGCTTCCGGGGGGCCCCCGGGCACAATGAGCAGTTCTTC.

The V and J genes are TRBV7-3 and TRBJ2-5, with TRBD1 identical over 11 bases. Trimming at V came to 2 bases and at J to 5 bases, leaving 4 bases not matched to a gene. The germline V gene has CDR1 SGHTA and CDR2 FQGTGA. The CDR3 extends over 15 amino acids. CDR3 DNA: TGTGCCAGCAGCTTACTGGGACAGGGGGAGGAGACCCAGTACTTC. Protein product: CASSLLGQGEETQYF. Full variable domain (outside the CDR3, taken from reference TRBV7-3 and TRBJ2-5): GAGVSQTPSNKVTEKGKYVELRCDPISGHTALYWYRQSLGQGPEFLIYFQGTGAADDSGLPNDRFFAVRPEGSVSTLKIQRTERGDSAVYLCASSLLGQGEETQYFGPGTRLLVL.

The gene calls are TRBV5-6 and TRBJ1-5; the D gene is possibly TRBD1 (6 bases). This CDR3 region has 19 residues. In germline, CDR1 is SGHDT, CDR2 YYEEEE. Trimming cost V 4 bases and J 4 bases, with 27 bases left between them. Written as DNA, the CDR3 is TGTGCCAGCAGCCGTGAAGAGGACAGTTACATAGTAAAAAATCAGCCCCAGCATTTT. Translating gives CASSREEDSYIVKNQPQHF.

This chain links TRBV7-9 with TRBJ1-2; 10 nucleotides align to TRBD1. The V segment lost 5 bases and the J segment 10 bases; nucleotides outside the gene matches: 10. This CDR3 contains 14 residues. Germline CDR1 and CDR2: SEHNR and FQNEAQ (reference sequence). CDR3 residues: CASSPPTGGESYTF. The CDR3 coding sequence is TGTGCCAGCAGCCCGCCGACAGGGGGCGAATCCTACACCTTC. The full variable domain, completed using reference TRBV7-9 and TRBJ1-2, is DTGVSQNPRHKITKRGQNVTFRCDPISEHNRLYWYRQTLGQGPEFLTYFQNEAQLEKSRLLSDRFSAERPKGSFSTLEIQRTEQGDSAMYLCASSPPTGGESYTFGSGTRLTVV.

The CDR3 bases are TGTGCCAGAACCCCCAGAGAAGCTTTCTTT. This sequence encodes CARTPREAFF. The chain links TRBV19 to TRBJ1-1; D remains unclear. CDR1 and CDR2 from the germline V gene are LNHDA and SQIVND (reference sequence). The CDR3 consists of 10 residues. V was cut by 9 bases and J by 8 bases, with 10 bases left in between.

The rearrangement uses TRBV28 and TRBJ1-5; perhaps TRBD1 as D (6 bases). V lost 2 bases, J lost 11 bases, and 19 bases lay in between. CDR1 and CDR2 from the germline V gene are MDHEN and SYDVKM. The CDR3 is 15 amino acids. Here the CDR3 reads CASSLGSGAAEAQHF. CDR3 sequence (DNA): TGTGCCAGCAGTTTAGGTTCAGGGGCCGCTGAGGCCCAGCATTTT.

The CDR3 is CASSLGAGFFEKLFF. The DNA of the CDR3 is TGTGCCAGCAGTTTAGGTGCAGGGTTTTTCGAAAAACTGTTTTTT. The rearrangement joins TRBV28 to TRBJ1-4, with TRBD1 as a possible D gene (5 bases). This CDR3 has 15 amino acids. Per the germline V gene, CDR1 is MDHEN and CDR2 is SYDVKM. V was pared by 2 bases and J by 8 bases, with 15 bases between.

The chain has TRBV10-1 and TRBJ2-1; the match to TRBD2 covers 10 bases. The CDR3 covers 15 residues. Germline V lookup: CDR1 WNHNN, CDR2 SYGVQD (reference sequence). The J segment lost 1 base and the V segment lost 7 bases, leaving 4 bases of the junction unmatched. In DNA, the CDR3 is TGCGCCAGCATCCGGACTAGCGGATCCTACAATGAGCAGTTCTTC. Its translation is CASIRTSGSYNEQFF.

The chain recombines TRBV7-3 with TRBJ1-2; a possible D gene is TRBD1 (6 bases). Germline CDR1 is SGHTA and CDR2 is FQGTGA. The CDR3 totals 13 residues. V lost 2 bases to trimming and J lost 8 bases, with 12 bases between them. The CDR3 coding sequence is TGTGCCAGCAGCTTATCCAGTGACAGGGGCTACACCTTC. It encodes CASSLSSDRGYTF.

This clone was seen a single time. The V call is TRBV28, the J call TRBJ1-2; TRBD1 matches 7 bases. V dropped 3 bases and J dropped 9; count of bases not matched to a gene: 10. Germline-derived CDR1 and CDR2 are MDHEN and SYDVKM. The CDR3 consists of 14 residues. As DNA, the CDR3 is TGTGCCAGCAGTTTCCCGGCCGACAGGGTTCGCTACACCTTC. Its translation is CASSFPADRVRYTF.

The CDR3 DNA reads TGTGCCAGCAGCCTTAGCGTGAGCACAGATACGCAGTATTTT. This codes for CASSLSVSTDTQYF. The genes are TRBV6-1 and TRBJ2-3; possible D gene TRBD2, 5 bases. From germline, CDR1 is MNHNS and CDR2 SASEGT. The germline V and J ends were trimmed by 6 bases and 0 bases, with 10 bases remaining between them. The CDR3 totals 14 residues.

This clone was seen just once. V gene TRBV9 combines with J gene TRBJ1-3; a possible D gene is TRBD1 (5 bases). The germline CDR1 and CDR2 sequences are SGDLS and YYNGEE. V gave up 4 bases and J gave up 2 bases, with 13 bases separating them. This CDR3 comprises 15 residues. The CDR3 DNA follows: TGTGCCAGCAGCACCACCGCGGGGCCTGGAAACACCATATATTTT. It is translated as CASSTTAGPGNTIYF.

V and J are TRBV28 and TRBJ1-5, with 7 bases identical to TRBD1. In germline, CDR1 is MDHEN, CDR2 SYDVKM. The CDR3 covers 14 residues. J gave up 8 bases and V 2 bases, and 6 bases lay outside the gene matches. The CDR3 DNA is TGTGCCAGCAGTTTAACAGGGGAGTGGGAGCCCCAGCATTTT. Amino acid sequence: CASSLTGEWEPQHF. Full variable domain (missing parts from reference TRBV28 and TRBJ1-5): DVKVTQSSRYLVKRTGEKVFLECVQDMDHENMFWYRQDPGLGLRLIYFSYDVKMKEKGDIPEGYSVSREKKERFSLILESASTNQTSMYLCASSLTGEWEPQHFGDGTRLSIL.

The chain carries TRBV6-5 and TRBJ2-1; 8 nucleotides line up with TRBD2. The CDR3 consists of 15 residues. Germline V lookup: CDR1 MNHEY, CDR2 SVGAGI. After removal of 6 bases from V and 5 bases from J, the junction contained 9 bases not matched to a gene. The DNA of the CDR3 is TGTGCCAGCAGGACACCGGGACTAGGGAACAATGAGCAGTTCTTC. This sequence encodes CASRTPGLGNNEQFF.

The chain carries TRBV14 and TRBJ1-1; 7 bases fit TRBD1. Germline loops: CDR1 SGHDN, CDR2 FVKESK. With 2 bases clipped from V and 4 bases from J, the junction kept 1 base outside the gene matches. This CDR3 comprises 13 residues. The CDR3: CASSQHRGTEAFF. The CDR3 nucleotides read TGTGCCAGCAGCCAACACAGGGGCACTGAAGCTTTCTTT.

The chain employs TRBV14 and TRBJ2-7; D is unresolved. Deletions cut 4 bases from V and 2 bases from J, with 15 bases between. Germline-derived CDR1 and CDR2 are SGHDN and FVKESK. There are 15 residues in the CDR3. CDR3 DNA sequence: TGTGCCAGCAGCCGCCAGGTGGGTGGAACCTACGAGCAGTACTTC. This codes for CASSRQVGGTYEQYF. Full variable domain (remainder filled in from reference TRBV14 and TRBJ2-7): EAGVTQFPSHSVIEKGQTVTLRCDPISGHDNLYWYRRVMGKEIKFLLHFVKESKQDESGMPNNRFLAERTGGTYSTLKVQPAELEDSGVYFCASSRQVGGTYEQYFGPGTRLTVT.

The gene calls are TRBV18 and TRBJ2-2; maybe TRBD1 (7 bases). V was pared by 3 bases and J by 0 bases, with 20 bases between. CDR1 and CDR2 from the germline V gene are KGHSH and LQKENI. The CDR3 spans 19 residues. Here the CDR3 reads CASSPRGRSGSSNTGELFF. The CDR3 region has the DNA TGTGCCAGCTCACCGAGGGGGCGTAGCGGATCTTCGAACACCGGGGAGCTGTTTTTT.

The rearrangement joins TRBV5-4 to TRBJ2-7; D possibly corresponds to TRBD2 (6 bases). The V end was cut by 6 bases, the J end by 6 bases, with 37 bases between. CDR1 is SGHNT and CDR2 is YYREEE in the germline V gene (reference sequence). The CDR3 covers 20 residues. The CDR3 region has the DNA TGTGCCAGCACCAACTGGGGTAGCGGCGGACCGCCAAAACCCCGGGTCGAGCAGTACTTC. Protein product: CASTNWGSGGPPKPRVEQYF.

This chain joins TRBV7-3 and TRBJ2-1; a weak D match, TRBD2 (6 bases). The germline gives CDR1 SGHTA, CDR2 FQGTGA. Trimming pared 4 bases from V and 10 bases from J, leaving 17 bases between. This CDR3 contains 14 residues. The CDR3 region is CASSSGLAFGEQFF. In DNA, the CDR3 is TGTGCCAGCAGCTCGGGCCTAGCGTTCGGGGAGCAGTTCTTC.

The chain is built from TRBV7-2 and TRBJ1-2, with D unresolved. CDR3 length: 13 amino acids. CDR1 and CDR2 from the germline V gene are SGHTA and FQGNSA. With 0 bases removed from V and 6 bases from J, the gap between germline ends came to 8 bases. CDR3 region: CASSLAGVDGYTF. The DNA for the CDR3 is TGTGCCAGCAGCTTAGCAGGTGTGGATGGCTACACCTTC.

CDR3 amino acids: CASTQEGQGAYEQYF. The CDR3 DNA reads as TGTGCCAGTACCCAGGAAGGACAGGGGGCTTACGAGCAGTACTTC. The V and J genes are TRBV19 and TRBJ2-7, with TRBD1 matching 11 bases. Germline CDR1 and CDR2: LNHDA and SQIVND (reference sequence). The CDR3 contains 15 residues. V lost 7 bases, J lost 4 bases, and 9 bases stayed unmatched.

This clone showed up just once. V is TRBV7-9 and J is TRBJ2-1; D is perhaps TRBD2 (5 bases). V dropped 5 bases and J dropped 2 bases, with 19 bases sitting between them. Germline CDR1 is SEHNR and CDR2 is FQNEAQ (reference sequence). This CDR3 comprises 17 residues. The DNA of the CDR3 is TGTGCCAGCAGCCCATTCGATTTTGGAGGTACCTACAATGAGCAGTTCTTC. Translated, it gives CASSPFDFGGTYNEQFF. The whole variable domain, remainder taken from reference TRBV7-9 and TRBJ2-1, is DTGVSQNPRHKITKRGQNVTFRCDPISEHNRLYWYRQTLGQGPEFLTYFQNEAQLEKSRLLSDRFSAERPKGSFSTLEIQRTEQGDSAMYLCASSPFDFGGTYNEQFFGPGTRLTVL.

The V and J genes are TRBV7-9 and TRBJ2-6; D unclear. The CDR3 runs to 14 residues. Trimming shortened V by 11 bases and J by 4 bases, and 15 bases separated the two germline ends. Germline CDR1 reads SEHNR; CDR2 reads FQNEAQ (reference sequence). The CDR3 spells CALQAEVGANVLTF. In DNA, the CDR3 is TGTGCCCTGCAGGCTGAGGTAGGGGCCAACGTCCTGACTTTC.

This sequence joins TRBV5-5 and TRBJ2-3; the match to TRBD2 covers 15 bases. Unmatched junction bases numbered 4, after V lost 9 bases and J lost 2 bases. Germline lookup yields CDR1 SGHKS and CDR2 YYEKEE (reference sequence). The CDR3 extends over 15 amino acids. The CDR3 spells CATGTSGRNTDTQYF. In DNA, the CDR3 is TGTGCCACCGGGACTAGCGGGAGGAACACAGATACGCAGTATTTT. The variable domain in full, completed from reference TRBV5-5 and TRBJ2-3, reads DAGVTQSPTHLIKTRGQQVTLRCSPISGHKSVSWYQQVLGQGPQFIFQYYEKEERGRGNFPDRFSARQFPNYSSELNVNALLLGDSALYLCATGTSGRNTDTQYFGPGTRLTVL.

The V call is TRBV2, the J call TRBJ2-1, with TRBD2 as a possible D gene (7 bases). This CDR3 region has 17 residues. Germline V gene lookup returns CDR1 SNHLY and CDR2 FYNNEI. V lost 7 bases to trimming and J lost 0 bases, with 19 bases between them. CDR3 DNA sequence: TGTGCCAGCACCCGCCTCGGGGGGCAGATCTCCTACAATGAGCAGTTCTTC. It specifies CASTRLGGQISYNEQFF.

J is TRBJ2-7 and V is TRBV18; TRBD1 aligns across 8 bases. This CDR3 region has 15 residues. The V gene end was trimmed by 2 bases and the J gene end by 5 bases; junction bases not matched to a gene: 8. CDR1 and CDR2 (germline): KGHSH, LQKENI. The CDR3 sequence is CASSPSGGPRNEQYF. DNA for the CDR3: TGTGCCAGCTCACCATCAGGGGGCCCGAGGAACGAGCAGTACTTC.

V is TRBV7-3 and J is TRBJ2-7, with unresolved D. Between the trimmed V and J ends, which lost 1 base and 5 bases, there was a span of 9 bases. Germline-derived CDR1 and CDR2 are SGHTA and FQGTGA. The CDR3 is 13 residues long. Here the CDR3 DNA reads TGTGCCAGCAGCTTAAGGTCAGGCGACGAGCAGTACTTC. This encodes CASSLRSGDEQYF.

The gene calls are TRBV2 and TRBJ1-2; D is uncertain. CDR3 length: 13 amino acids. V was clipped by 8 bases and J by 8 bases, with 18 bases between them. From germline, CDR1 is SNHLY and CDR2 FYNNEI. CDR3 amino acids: CASRGRSVGGYTF. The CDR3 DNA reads TGTGCCAGCCGCGGCAGGTCTGTGGGAGGCTACACCTTC.